These 6 T cell receptor beta chains originate from one sample sequenced in a study of vaccination and CD4 T cells after COVID-19. The Oncomine TCR Beta short-read assay was applied to DNA of cultured CD4+ T cells. Extraction of genomic DNA was performed on cultured CD4+ T cells. TCRdb processed the PCR reads anew with MiXCR; each CDR3 protein has one entry. The sample contains fewer than 8,000 distinct CDR3 sequences, around 32% of which appear only once. Treatment described: approximately nine-day PBMC culture with coronavirus spike peptide pools or control peptides (ViraFEST assay). Harvesting of the unexposed donor's CD4+ T cells predated the COVID-19 pandemic (2011-2018). These TCRs are of unknown antigen specificity. Sequencing was performed on CD4+ T cells from blood, cultured in vitro. These receptors were taken from a human donor in good health.

This clonotype was counted between two and nine times. V usage is TRBV27 and J usage is TRBJ2-7; TRBD2 agrees at 7 bases. V gave up 1 base and J gave up 0 bases; unmatched junction bases: 9. The CDR3 has 17 residues. Germline CDR1 is MNHEY and CDR2 is SMNVEV (reference sequence). CDR3 amino acids: CASSLWGRGLSSYEQYF. The CDR3 bases are TGTGCCAGCAGTTTATGGGGGAGGGGCCTTAGCTCCTACGAGCAGTACTTC.

The rearrangement links TRBV20-1 to TRBJ2-6; D is possibly TRBD2 (6 bases). CDR3 length equals 16 residues. Trimming cost V 0 bases and J 4 bases, with 13 bases left between them. CDR1 is DFQATT and CDR2 is SNEGSKA in the germline V gene (reference sequence). The CDR3 is CSARDHGGSGANVLTF. DNA of the CDR3: TGCAGTGCTAGAGATCATGGGGGGTCAGGGGCCAACGTCCTGACTTTC.

V usage is TRBV7-2 and J usage is TRBJ1-1; possible D gene TRBD1, 6 bases. The CDR3 contains 13 residues. CDR1 and CDR2 from the germline V gene are SGHTA and FQGNSA. The V and J ends lost 0 bases and 11 bases respectively, with 13 bases between them. CDR3 residues: CASSLAGAGVAFF. CDR3 nucleotides: TGTGCCAGCAGCTTAGCGGGGGCAGGGGTGGCTTTCTTT.

This clonotype was observed a handful of times. V is TRBV20-1 and J is TRBJ1-1; TRBD1 agrees at 8 bases. The CDR3 extends over 15 amino acids. J was trimmed by 1 base and V by 3 bases; bases with no gene match: 7. Germline values: CDR1 DFQATT, CDR2 SNEGSKA (reference sequence). CDR3 amino acids: CSASDQDRANTEAFF. DNA for the CDR3: TGCAGTGCTAGCGACCAGGACAGGGCGAACACTGAAGCTTTCTTT.

This clonotype occurred a few times. The chain joins TRBV6-1 to TRBJ2-5; maybe TRBD2 (6 bases). Germline loops: CDR1 MNHNS, CDR2 SASEGT. V dropped 5 bases and J dropped 3 bases, with 10 bases sitting between them. There are 13 residues in the CDR3. In DNA form, the CDR3 reads TGTGCCAGCAGTCCCCCGGGGGAAGAGACCCAGTACTTC. As protein: CASSPPGEETQYF.

By share of the sample, this clonotype is medium-sized. The chain uses TRBV20-1 and TRBJ1-5, with D unclear. The germline V and J ends were trimmed by 5 bases and 1 base, with 9 bases remaining between them. This CDR3 is built from 13 residues. The germline CDR1 and CDR2 sequences are DFQATT and SNEGSKA (reference sequence). The CDR3 reads CSAVRGSNQPQHF. The DNA for the CDR3 is TGCAGTGCTGTACGTGGGAGCAATCAGCCCCAGCATTTT.